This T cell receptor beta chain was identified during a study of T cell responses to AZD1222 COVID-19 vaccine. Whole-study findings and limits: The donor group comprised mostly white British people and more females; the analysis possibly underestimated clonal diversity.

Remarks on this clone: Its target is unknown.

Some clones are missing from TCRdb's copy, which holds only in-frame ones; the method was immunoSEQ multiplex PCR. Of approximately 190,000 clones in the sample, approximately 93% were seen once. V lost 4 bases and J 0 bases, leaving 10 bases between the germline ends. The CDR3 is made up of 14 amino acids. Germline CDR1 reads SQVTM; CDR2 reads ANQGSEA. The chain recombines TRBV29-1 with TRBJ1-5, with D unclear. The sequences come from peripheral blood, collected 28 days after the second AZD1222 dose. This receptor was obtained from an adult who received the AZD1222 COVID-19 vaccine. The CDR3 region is CSVAQSNSNQPQHF. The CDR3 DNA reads TGCAGCGTTGCACAGTCAAATAGCAATCAGCCCCAGCATTTT.